Listed below are T cell receptor beta chains from one sample, sequenced in a study of blood T cell repertoires in COVID-19. Clones were sequenced by immunoSEQ multiplex PCR, and TCRdb holds only the in-frame ones, with some missing. The sample records approximately 140,000 clones, 84% being singletons. The sample consisted of PBMCs or T cells enriched from blood (not recorded which). The receptor source for this set is a man aged 50 or older in a cohort exposed to, infected with or recovered from COVID-19 (not recorded which). Both conserved end residues are part of each CDR3. D genes are given only for firm matches. Not all rows give a size; the values are once, few, many and, for expanded clones, a class.

d_call,v_call,clone_size,j_call,cdr3_nt,cdr3_aa
-,TRBV9,-,TRBJ2-5,TGTGCCAGCAGCGCGTCGGGGGAGACCCAGTACTTC,CASSASGETQYF
-,TRBV5-1,-,TRBJ2-1,TGCGCCAGCAGCTTGGCCCGTCTTATCCAGGGTCCTAATGAGCAGTTCTTC,CASSLARLIQGPNEQFF
-,TRBV6-5,-,TRBJ2-3,TGTGCCAGCAGTTACGCCTACACAGATACGCAGTATTTT,CASSYAYTDTQYF
-,TRBV20-1,few,TRBJ2-7,TGCAGTGCTAGAGAAGGGGCAGGGCAGTACTTC,CSAREGAGQYF
-,TRBV24-1,-,TRBJ2-2,TGTGCCACCAGTGTCCTACAGGGTTCCGGGGAGCTGTTTTTT,CATSVLQGSGELFF
-,TRBV6-4,-,TRBJ1-1,TGTGCCAGCAGGGATACAGGGATGGTCACTGAAGCTTTCTTT,CASRDTGMVTEAFF
TRBD2,TRBV11-2,few,TRBJ2-5,TGTGCCAGCAGCTTAACGTTCCCTGGCGGGAGCCGCCAAGAGACCCAGTACTTC,CASSLTFPGGSRQETQYF
TRBD1,TRBV2,-,TRBJ1-2,TGTGCCAGCAGCGGGGACAGGGTAGGGGCTAACTATGGCTACACCTTC,CASSGDRVGANYGYTF
-,TRBV6-5,once,TRBJ2-1,TGTGCCAGCAGTTCCCAGGGGTTGCCCTACAATGAGCAGTTCTTC,CASSSQGLPYNEQFF
TRBD1,TRBV15,-,TRBJ2-7,TGTGCCACCAGCAGAGATCCGACAGGGATATCCTACGAGCAGTACTTC,CATSRDPTGISYEQYF
TRBD2,TRBV3-1/TRBV3-2,-,TRBJ2-3,TGTGCCAGCAGCCCCTACCCGGGACTAGTAGGATACAAAGATACGCAGTATTTT,CASSPYPGLVGYKDTQYF
-,TRBV9,-,TRBJ2-7,TGTGCCAGCAGCCCCTCCAGCGGCCTAACCTACGAGCAGTACTTC,CASSPSSGLTYEQYF
-,TRBV15,-,TRBJ1-2,TGTGCCACCAGCAGAGCCGCAGACTATGGCTACACCTTC,CATSRAADYGYTF
-,TRBV10-3,-,TRBJ1-1,TGTGCCATCAGTATACAGGGGAACACTGAAGCTTTCTTT,CAISIQGNTEAFF
-,TRBV14,-,TRBJ2-7,TGTGCCAGCAGGACCGCAGGGAAAGGATCCGAGCAGTACTTC,CASRTAGKGSEQYF
-,TRBV19,once,TRBJ2-3,TGTGCCAGTAGTATACTGGGGCGAGATACGCAGTATTTT,CASSILGRDTQYF
-,TRBV7-9,-,TRBJ2-7,TGTGCCAGCAGCTCTCTAGACTTACTAGAGCAGTACTTC,CASSSLDLLEQYF
TRBD2,TRBV30,-,TRBJ2-1,TGTGCCTGGAGTGCCGGGACTAGCGTGAACAATGAGCAGTTCTTC,CAWSAGTSVNNEQFF
TRBD1,TRBV4-1,-,TRBJ2-4,TGCGCCAGCAGCCATTCCCCGACAGGGTCAAGCAAAAACATTCAGTACTTC,CASSHSPTGSSKNIQYF
TRBD1,TRBV9,-,TRBJ2-1,TGTGCCAGCAGCCCCCGACAGGGCGGCTCCTACAATGAGCAGTTCTTC,CASSPRQGGSYNEQFF
-,TRBV12-3/TRBV12-4,-,TRBJ1-3,TGTGCCAGCAGTTTCTCCCCGGGAAACACCATATATTTT,CASSFSPGNTIYF
-,TRBV27,-,TRBJ2-3,TGTGCCAGCAGTTCCGTGATGGATCGGACTGATACGCAGTATTTT,CASSSVMDRTDTQYF
-,TRBV4-1,-,TRBJ2-7,TGCGCCAGCAGCCAAGAGGGGGCGCGATCCTACGAGCAGTACTTC,CASSQEGARSYEQYF
TRBD1,TRBV10-1,-,TRBJ1-2,TGCGCCAGCAGTGATACTACAGGGGGCTTAGATGGCTACACCTTC,CASSDTTGGLDGYTF
-,TRBV4-1,-,TRBJ1-1,TGCGCCAGCAGTCAGGAGGGGACGGTACGGGGGGAAGCTTTCTTT,CASSQEGTVRGEAFF
TRBD1,TRBV7-9,-,TRBJ2-5,TGTGCCAGCAGCCAAGCGGGACAGGGGGCTGGAGAGACCCAGTACTTC,CASSQAGQGAGETQYF
TRBD2,TRBV7-2,-,TRBJ2-7,TGTGCCAGCAGCAAAGGGACCCTAACGACTAGCGGGGAAAGACAGTACTTC,CASSKGTLTTSGERQYF
TRBD2,TRBV10-3,-,TRBJ2-7,TGTGCCATCAGTGAGAAGGCTCTAGCGGGAGGCCTGGCCTACGAGCAGTACTTC,CAISEKALAGGLAYEQYF
-,TRBV28,once,TRBJ1-5,TGTGCCAGCGGAAGACAGGAGAGCAATCAGCCCCAGCATTTT,CASGRQESNQPQHF
-,TRBV9,-,TRBJ1-4,TGTGCCAGCAGCGTAGACCAGGAGGATAATGAAAAACTGTTTTTT,CASSVDQEDNEKLFF
TRBD2,TRBV30,-,TRBJ2-1,TGTGCCTGGAGTGGTTGGGGCGGGGGAACTGAGCAGTTCTTC,CAWSGWGGGTEQFF
-,TRBV2,-,TRBJ2-2,TGTGCCAGCAGTGATTCGGCTAGCCCCACCGGGGAGCTGTTTTTT,CASSDSASPTGELFF
-,TRBV2,-,TRBJ1-3,TGTGCCAGCAGTGAAAGCAGGGTCTCATACGGAAACACCATATATTTT,CASSESRVSYGNTIYF
TRBD1,TRBV5-1,few,TRBJ2-2,TGCGCCAGCGGGACAGGGGACACCGGGGAGCTGTTTTTT,CASGTGDTGELFF
TRBD1,TRBV6-5,once,TRBJ1-5,TGTGCCAGCAGTTTTAACAGGGGGAATCAGCCCCAGCATTTT,CASSFNRGNQPQHF
-,TRBV19,-,TRBJ2-1,TGTGCCAGTAGTAGAGGCCCAGGACGGGAGTTGTATTACAATGAGCAGTTCTTC,CASSRGPGRELYYNEQFF
TRBD1,TRBV6-1,-,TRBJ2-7,TGTGCCAGCAGTGAAAGGGGGCTCGAGCAGTACTTC,CASSERGLEQYF
-,TRBV6-1,-,TRBJ2-7,TGTGCCAGCAGTGAATCCCGGACAAGATCCTACGAGCAGTACTTC,CASSESRTRSYEQYF
TRBD1,TRBV3-1/TRBV3-2,-,TRBJ2-6,TGTGCCATTCAGGGGGCTGGGGCCAACGTCCTGACTTTC,CAIQGAGANVLTF
-,TRBV25-1,-,TRBJ1-1,TGTGCCAGCAGCTCGGGGAACACTGAAGCTTTCTTT,CASSSGNTEAFF
-,TRBV7-2,-,TRBJ1-3,TGTGCCAGCAGCGACCCAGGGCGGGGAAACACCATATATTTT,CASSDPGRGNTIYF
-,TRBV6-5,-,TRBJ1-2,TGTGCCAGCATGAAGGGAGACTATGGCTACACCTTC,CASMKGDYGYTF
-,TRBV29-1,-,TRBJ2-4,TGCAGCGTTGAAGACCCCCTAGCGTATCAGTACTTC,CSVEDPLAYQYF